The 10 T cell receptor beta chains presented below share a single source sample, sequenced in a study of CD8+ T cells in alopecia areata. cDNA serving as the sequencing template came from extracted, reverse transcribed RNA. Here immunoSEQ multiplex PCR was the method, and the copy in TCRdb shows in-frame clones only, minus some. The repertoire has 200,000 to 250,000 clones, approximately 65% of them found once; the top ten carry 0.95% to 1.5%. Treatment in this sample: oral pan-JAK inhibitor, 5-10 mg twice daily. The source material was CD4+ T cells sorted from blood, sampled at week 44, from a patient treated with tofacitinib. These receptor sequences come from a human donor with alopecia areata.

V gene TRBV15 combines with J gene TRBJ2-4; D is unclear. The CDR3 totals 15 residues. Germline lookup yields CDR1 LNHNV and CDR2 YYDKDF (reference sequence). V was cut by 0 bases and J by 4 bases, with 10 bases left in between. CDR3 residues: CATSRDLVEKNIQYF. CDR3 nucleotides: TGTGCCACCAGCAGAGATCTGGTGGAGAAAAACATTCAGTACTTC.

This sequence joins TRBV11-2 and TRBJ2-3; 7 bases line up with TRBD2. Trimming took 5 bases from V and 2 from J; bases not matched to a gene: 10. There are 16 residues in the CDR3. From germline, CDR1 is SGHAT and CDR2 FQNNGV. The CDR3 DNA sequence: TGTGCCAGCAGCCCGTTGCGGGGGATAATCACAGATACGCAGTATTTT. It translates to CASSPLRGIITDTQYF.

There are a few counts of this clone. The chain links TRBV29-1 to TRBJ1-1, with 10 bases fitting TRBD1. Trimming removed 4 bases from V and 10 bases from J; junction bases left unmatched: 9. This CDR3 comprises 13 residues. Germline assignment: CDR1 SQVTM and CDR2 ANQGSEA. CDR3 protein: CSVVGQGLGRAFF. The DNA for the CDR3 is TGCAGCGTTGTGGGACAGGGGCTGGGACGAGCTTTCTTT.

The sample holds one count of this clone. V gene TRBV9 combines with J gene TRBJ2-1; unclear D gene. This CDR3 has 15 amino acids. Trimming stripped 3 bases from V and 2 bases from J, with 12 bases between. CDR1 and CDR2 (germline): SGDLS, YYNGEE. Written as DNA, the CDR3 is TGTGCCAGCAGCGGAACTATGGGGACCTACAATGAGCAGTTCTTC. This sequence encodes CASSGTMGTYNEQFF.

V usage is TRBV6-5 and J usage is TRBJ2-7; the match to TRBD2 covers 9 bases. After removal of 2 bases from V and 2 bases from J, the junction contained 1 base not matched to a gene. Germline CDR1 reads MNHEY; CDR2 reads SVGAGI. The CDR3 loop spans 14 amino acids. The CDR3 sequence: CASSYKRGAYEQYF. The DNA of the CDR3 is TGTGCCAGCAGTTACAAGCGGGGGGCCTACGAGCAGTACTTC.

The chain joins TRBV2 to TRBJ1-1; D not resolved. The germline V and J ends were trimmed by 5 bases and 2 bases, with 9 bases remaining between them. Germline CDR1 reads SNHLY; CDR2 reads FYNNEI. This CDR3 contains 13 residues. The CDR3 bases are TGTGCCAGCAGTACAGACTACAACACTGAAGCTTTCTTT. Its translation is CASSTDYNTEAFF.

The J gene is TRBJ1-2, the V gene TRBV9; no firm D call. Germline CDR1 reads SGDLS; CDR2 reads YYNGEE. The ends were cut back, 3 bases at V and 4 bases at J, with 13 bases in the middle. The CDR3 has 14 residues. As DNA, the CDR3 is TGTGCCAGCAGCGCCACAACCTTGGGCTATGGCTACACCTTC. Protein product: CASSATTLGYGYTF. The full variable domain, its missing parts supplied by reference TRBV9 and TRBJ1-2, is DSGVTQTPKHLITATGQRVTLRCSPRSGDLSVYWYQQSLDQGLQFLIQYYNGEERAKGNILERFSAQQFPDLHSELNLSSLELGDSALYFCASSATTLGYGYTFGSGTRLTVV.

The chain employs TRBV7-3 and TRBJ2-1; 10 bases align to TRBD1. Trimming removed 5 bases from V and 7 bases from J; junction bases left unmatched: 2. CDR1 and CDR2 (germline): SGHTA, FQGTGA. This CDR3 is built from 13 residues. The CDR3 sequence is CASSEGQGNEQFF. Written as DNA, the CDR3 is TGTGCCAGCAGCGAGGGACAGGGGAATGAGCAGTTCTTC.

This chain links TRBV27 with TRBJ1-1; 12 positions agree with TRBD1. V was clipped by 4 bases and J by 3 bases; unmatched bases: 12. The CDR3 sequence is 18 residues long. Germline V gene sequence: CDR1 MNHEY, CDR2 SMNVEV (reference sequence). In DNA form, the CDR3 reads TGTGCCAGCAGTTCATACGTGGGACAGGGGGCAGCGGACACTGAAGCTTTCTTT. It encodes CASSSYVGQGAADTEAFF.

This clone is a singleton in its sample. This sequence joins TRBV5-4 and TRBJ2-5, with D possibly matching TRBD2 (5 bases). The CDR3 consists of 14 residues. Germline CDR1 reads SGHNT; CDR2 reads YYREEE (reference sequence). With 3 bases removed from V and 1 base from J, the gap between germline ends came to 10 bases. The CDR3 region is CASSYTGLQETQYF. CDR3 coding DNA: TGTGCCAGCAGCTACACTGGACTCCAAGAGACCCAGTACTTC.